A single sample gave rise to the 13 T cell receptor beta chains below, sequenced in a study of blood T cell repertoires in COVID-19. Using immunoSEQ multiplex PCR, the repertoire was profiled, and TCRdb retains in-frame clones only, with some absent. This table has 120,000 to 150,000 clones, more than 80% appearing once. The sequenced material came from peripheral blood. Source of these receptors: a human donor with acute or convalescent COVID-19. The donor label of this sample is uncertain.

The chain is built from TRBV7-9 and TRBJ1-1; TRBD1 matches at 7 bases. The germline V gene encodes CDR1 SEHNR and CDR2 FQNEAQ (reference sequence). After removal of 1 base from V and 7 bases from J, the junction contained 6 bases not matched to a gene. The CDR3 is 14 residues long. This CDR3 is CASSLVQGVDEAFF. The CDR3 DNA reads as TGTGCCAGCAGCTTAGTCCAGGGGGTTGATGAAGCTTTCTTT.

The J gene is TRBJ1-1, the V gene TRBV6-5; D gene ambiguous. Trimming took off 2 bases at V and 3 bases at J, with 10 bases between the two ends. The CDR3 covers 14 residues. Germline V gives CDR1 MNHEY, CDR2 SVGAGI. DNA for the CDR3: TGTGCCAGCAGTTACACTGACACCTACACTGAAGCTTTCTTT. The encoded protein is CASSYTDTYTEAFF.

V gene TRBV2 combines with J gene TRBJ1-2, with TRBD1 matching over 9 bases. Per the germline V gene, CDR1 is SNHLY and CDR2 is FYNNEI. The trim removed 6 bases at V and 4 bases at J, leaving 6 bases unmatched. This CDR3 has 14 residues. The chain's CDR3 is CASSRQGEAYGYTF. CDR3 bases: TGTGCCAGCAGCCGACAGGGGGAGGCCTATGGCTACACCTTC.

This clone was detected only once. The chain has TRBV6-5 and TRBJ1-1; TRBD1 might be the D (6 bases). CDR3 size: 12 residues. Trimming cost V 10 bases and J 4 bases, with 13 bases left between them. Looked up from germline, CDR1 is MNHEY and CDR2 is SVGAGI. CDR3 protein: CATLRGFTEAFF. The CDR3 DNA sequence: TGTGCCACTCTAAGGGGGTTCACTGAAGCTTTCTTT.

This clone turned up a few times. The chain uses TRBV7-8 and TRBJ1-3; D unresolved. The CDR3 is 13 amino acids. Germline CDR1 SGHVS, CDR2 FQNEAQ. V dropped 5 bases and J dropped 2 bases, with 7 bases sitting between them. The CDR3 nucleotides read TGTGCCAGCAGCGCGGAAGCTGGAAACACCATATATTTT. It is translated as CASSAEAGNTIYF.

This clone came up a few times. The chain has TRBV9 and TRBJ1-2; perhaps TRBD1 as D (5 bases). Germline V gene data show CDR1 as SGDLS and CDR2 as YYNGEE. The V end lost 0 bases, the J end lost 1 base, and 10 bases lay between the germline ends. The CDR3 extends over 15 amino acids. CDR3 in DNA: TGTGCCAGCAGCGTAGCAGCAGGGAATAACTATGGCTACACCTTC. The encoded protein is CASSVAAGNNYGYTF.

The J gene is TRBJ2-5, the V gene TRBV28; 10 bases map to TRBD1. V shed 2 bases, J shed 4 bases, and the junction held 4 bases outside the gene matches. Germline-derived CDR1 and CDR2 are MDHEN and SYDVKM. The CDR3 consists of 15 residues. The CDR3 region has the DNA TGTGCCAGCAGTTTAGACAGGGGGCGAGGAGAGACCCAGTACTTC. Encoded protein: CASSLDRGRGETQYF.

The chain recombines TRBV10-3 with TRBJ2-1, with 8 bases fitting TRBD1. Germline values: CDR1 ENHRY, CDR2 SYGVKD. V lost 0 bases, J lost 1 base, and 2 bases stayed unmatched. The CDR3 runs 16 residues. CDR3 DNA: TGTGCCATCAGTGAGTCTACAGGGGGTTCCTACAATGAGCAGTTCTTC. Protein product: CAISESTGGSYNEQFF.

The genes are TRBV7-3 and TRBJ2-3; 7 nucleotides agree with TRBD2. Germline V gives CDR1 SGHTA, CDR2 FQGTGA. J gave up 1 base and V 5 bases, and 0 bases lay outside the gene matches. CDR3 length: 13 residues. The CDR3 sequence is CASSAGGTDTQYF. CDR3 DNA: TGTGCCAGCAGCGCGGGGGGCACAGATACGCAGTATTTT.

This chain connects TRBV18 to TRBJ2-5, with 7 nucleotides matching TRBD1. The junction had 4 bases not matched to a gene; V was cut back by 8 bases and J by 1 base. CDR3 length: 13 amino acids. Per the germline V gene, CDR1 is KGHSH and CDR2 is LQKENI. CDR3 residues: CASTGTVQETQYF. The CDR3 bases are TGTGCCAGCACCGGGACAGTCCAAGAGACCCAGTACTTC.

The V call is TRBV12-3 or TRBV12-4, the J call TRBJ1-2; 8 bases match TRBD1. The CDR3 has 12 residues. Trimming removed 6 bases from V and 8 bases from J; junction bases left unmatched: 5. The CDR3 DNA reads TGTGCCAGCAGCAGAGACAGGGGCGGCTACACCTTC. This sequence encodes CASSRDRGGYTF.

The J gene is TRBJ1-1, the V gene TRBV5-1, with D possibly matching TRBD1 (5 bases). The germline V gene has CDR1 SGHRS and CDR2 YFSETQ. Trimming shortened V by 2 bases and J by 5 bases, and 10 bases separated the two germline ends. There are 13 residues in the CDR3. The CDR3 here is CASSFQGGTEAFF. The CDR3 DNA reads TGCGCCAGCAGCTTCCAGGGTGGAACTGAAGCTTTCTTT.

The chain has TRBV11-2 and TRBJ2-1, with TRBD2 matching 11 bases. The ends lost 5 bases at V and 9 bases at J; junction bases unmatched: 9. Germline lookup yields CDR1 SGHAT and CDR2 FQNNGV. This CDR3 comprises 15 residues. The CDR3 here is CASSAASGGRGEQFF. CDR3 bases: TGTGCCAGCAGCGCCGCTAGCGGGGGGAGAGGTGAGCAGTTCTTC.